This paragraph reports one T cell receptor (beta chain). The data originate from a study of shared T cell receptors in the human thymus. Data came from immunoSEQ multiplex PCR; TCRdb stores just in-frame clones and leaves some out. The data show hundreds of thousands of clones, approximately 80% seen once. The sample was also reused in another study, on human thymus T cells. That study adds: Infants, healthy and Finnish, who were having corrective surgery for congenital heart defects served as donors. Surgeons resected thymus tissue during corrective heart surgery. Repertoires sampled from thymus and blood appeared biased in V and J gene usage. Related work found strong thymic repertoire overlap between unrelated individuals.

Sequenced material: thymocytes. The sequence was collected from a boy less than two years old with a congenital heart defect.

CDR3 nucleotides: TGTGCCAGCAGTTCACAGGGGGGCAATGAGCAGTTCTTC. Amino acid sequence: CASSSQGGNEQFF. The chain recombines TRBV27 with TRBJ2-1; 8 bases are shared with TRBD1. Trimming took 4 bases from V and 6 from J; bases not matched to a gene: 2. Germline loops: CDR1 MNHEY, CDR2 SMNVEV (reference sequence). The CDR3 has 13 residues.